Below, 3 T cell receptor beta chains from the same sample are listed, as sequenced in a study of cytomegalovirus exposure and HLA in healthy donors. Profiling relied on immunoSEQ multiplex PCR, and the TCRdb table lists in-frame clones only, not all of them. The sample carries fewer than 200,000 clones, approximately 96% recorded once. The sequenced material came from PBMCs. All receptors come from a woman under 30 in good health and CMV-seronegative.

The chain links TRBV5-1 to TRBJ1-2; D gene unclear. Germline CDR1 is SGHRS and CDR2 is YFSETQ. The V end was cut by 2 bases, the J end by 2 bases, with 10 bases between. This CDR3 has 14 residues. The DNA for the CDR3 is TGCGCCAGCAGCTTTGAGGGAGGGAACTATGGCTACACCTTC. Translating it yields CASSFEGGNYGYTF.

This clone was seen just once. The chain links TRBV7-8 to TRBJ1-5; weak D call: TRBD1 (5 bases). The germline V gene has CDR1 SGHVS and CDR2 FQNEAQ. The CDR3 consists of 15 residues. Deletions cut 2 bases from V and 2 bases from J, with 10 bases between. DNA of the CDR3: TGTGCCAGCAGCTTACGGGGGAACGGCAATCAGCCCCAGCATTTT. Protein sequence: CASSLRGNGNQPQHF.

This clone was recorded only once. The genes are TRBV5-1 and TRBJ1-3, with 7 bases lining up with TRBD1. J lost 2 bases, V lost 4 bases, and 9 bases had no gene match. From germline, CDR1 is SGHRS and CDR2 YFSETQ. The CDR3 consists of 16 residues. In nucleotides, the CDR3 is TGCGCCAGCAGCAGCACGACAGGGATCGCTGGAAACACCATATATTTT. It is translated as CASSSTTGIAGNTIYF. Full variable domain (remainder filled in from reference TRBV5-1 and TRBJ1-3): KAGVTQTPRYLIKTRGQQVTLSCSPISGHRSVSWYQQTPGQGLQFLFEYFSETQRNKGNFPGRFSGRQFSNSRSEMNVSTLELGDSALYLCASSSTTGIAGNTIYFGEGSWLTVV.